These 13 T cell receptor beta chains came from one sample sequenced in a study of blood T cell repertoires in COVID-19. Produced via immunoSEQ multiplex PCR; TCRdb's table is partial and in-frame only. This sample yields fewer than 180,000 clones, of which approximately 86% are seen a single time; over 3.5% belongs to the top ten. Sequenced sample: peripheral blood. The receptors here all came from a woman between 55 and 75 years old with active or convalescent COVID-19.

This chain uses TRBV6-5 with TRBJ2-7; 10 bases line up with TRBD1. This CDR3 is 15 amino acids long. J lost 5 bases, V lost 6 bases, and 10 bases had no gene match. In germline, CDR1 is MNHEY, CDR2 SVGAGI. In nucleotides, the CDR3 is TGTGCCAGCAGCCCCTCGACAGGGGGCTATGACGAGCAGTACTTC. It is translated as CASSPSTGGYDEQYF.

A word on this clone: Distinct nucleotide sequences in the sample also encode this CDR3. The chain couples TRBV2 to TRBJ2-2; 10 positions match TRBD1. The CDR3 covers 15 residues. The V and J ends lost 4 bases and 4 bases, in that order; junction bases with no gene match: 3. Looked up from germline, CDR1 is SNHLY and CDR2 is FYNNEI. The CDR3 DNA reads TGTGCCAGCAGTGGACAGGGGGCAGGCACCGGGGAGCTGTTTTTT. It is translated as CASSGQGAGTGELFF.

This rearrangement joins TRBV5-1 to TRBJ1-1, with 7 bases fitting TRBD1. Germline assignment: CDR1 SGHRS and CDR2 YFSETQ. Unmatched junction bases numbered 4, after V lost 4 bases and J lost 1 base. The CDR3 covers 14 residues. This CDR3 is CASSPGDRNTEAFF. DNA for the CDR3: TGCGCCAGCAGCCCGGGGGACAGGAACACTGAAGCTTTCTTT.

V gene TRBV18 combines with J gene TRBJ1-4; 9 bases are shared with TRBD1. The CDR3 has 16 residues. V trimming: 0 bases; J trimming: 7 bases; junction bases outside the gene matches: 6. The germline gives CDR1 KGHSH, CDR2 LQKENI. CDR3 sequence: CASSPPISTGGEKLFF. The CDR3 region has the DNA TGTGCCAGCTCACCACCGATTTCGACAGGGGGTGAAAAACTGTTTTTT.

The chain employs TRBV19 and TRBJ1-1; the D gene is possibly TRBD1 (6 bases). Germline-derived CDR1 and CDR2 are LNHDA and SQIVND (reference sequence). Trimming stripped 6 bases from V and 0 bases from J, with 14 bases between. The CDR3 runs 15 residues. CDR3 in amino acids: CASRGNGQMNTEAFF. The CDR3 DNA sequence: TGTGCCAGTAGAGGTAATGGACAGATGAACACTGAAGCTTTCTTT.

The chain carries TRBV6-5 and TRBJ1-2; unclear D gene. Germline V gives CDR1 MNHEY, CDR2 SVGAGI. This CDR3 has 14 amino acids. Between the trimmed V and J ends, which lost 4 bases and 0 bases, there was a span of 9 bases. In DNA form, the CDR3 reads TGTGCCAGCAGTTCGCCCGGGACTAACTATGGCTACACCTTC. It codes for CASSSPGTNYGYTF.

The chain employs TRBV11-3 and TRBJ2-3, with TRBD2 identical over 12 bases. This CDR3 is built from 18 residues. Germline CDR1 SGHNT, CDR2 YENEEA. Trimming removed 3 bases from V and 0 bases from J; junction bases left unmatched: 7. Written as DNA, the CDR3 is TGTGCCAGCAGCTTCGAGACTAGCGGGAGCTCTAGCACAGATACGCAGTATTTT. Its translation is CASSFETSGSSSTDTQYF.

The chain carries TRBV20-1 and TRBJ1-2; a possible D gene is TRBD1 (6 bases). V dropped 4 bases and J dropped 8 bases, with 11 bases sitting between them. The germline V gene encodes CDR1 DFQATT and CDR2 SNEGSKA (reference sequence). There are 11 residues in the CDR3. The CDR3: CSATQGRGYTF. The CDR3 DNA is TGCAGTGCTACACAGGGTCGAGGCTACACCTTC.

This clone was observed a handful of times. The rearrangement joins TRBV19 to TRBJ1-4; D perhaps matches TRBD1 (5 bases). Germline CDR1 LNHDA, CDR2 SQIVND (reference sequence). The CDR3 is 14 residues long. Trimming cost V 8 bases and J 3 bases, with 13 bases left between them. CDR3 nucleotide sequence: TGTGCCAGTTCTACCGGGGGAGCTAATGAAAAACTGTTTTTT. It specifies CASSTGGANEKLFF.

The chain recombines TRBV7-8 with TRBJ2-7; 10 bases line up with TRBD2. CDR3 length: 13 residues. The junction had 4 bases not matched to a gene; V was cut back by 6 bases and J by 5 bases. Germline V lookup: CDR1 SGHVS, CDR2 FQNEAQ. The CDR3 DNA is TGTGCCAGCAGGCGGACTAGCGGCGACGAGCAGTACTTC. It translates to CASRRTSGDEQYF.

The rearrangement links TRBV27 to TRBJ2-7, with TRBD1 matching over 8 bases. J gave up 6 bases and V 6 bases, and 10 bases lay outside the gene matches. The CDR3 spans 14 residues. Germline V CDR1 and CDR2: MNHEY, SMNVEV (reference sequence). In nucleotides, the CDR3 is TGTGCCAGCAGGGAATGGGGACAGGATGGCGAGCAGTACTTC. Amino acids: CASREWGQDGEQYF.

The chain joins TRBV5-1 to TRBJ1-1; D is perhaps TRBD1 (6 bases). The CDR3 spans 13 residues. Germline CDR1 and CDR2: SGHRS and YFSETQ. Trimming stripped 4 bases from V and 5 bases from J, with 12 bases between. This CDR3 reads CASSQDRQTEAFF. The CDR3, as DNA: TGCGCCAGCAGCCAGGACAGACAAACTGAAGCTTTCTTT.

V gene TRBV7-8 combines with J gene TRBJ2-3; D gene uncertain. The germline gives CDR1 SGHVS, CDR2 FQNEAQ. CDR3 length equals 12 residues. V lost 5 bases, J lost 10 bases, and 13 bases lay in between. CDR3 protein: CASSTHSLPQYF. CDR3 DNA sequence: TGTGCCAGCAGCACACACAGTCTCCCGCAGTATTTT.